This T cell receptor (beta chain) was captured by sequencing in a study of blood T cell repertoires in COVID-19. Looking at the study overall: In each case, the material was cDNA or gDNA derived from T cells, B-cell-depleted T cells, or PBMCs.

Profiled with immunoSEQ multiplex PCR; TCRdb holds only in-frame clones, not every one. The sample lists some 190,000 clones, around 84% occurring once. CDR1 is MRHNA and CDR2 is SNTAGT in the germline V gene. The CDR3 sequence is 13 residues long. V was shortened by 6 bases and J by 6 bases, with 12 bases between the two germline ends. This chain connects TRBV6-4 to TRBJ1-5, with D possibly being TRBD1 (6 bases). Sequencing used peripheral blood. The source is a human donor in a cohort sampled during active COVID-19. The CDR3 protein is CASSYRDGQPQHF. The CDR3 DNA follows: TGTGCCAGCAGCTACAGGGATGGTCAGCCCCAGCATTTT.